This record looks at one T cell receptor beta chain sequence and its context. The antigen is undetermined. The data are from a study of CD8 T cells in ankylosing spondylitis. Study results and caveats: The study identified a TCR beta motif of roughly eight highly homologous variants that appeared characteristic of ankylosing spondylitis blood.

Between the trimmed V and J ends, which lost 1 base and 4 bases, there was a span of 14 bases. The CDR3 consists of 16 residues. The V gene's germline CDR1 is DFQATT and CDR2 SNEGSKA (reference sequence). Using its own MiXCR run on the 5' RACE reads, TCRdb lists one record per CDR3 protein. The sample lists 250,000 to 300,000 distinct CDR3 sequences, 15% to 20% occurring once. The source material was blood, either unsorted or a sorted T cell fraction (not recorded which). This receptor was obtained from a male donor with ankylosing spondylitis or in good health (not recorded which). V gene TRBV20-1 combines with J gene TRBJ2-6; no reliable D call. The CDR3 protein is CSARVLSGPGANVLTF. The CDR3 DNA reads TGCAGTGCTAGAGTCCTGTCGGGTCCCGGGGCCAACGTCCTGACTTTC.